This T cell receptor beta chain was observed in a study of vaccination effects on CD4 cells after COVID-19 (dated by TCRdb to 2021 to 2024). With regard to the full study: To identify antigen-specific CD4+ T cell clonotypes by their expansion, the ViraFEST assay first stimulated PBMC with viral peptide pools and then applied TCR sequencing. Post-vaccine samples across the study were collected a median of 72 days after the second dose, with a range of 14 to 241. A few million PBMC per well were cultured in IMDM with 5% human AB serum, about 9.4 IU/ml IL-2 and gentamicin, plus 10 ug/ml peptides. SARS-CoV-2 spike-specific CD4+ TCR repertoires from before and after mRNA vaccination were compared in COVID-19 convalescent patients and in infection-naive vaccine recipients. A total of some eleven COVID-19 convalescent patients and a handful of SARS-CoV-2-naive healthy vaccine recipients were included in the full study. The Oncomine TCR Beta short-read assay on an Illumina iSeq 100 was used to sequence cultures from other donors in the study. The research as a whole found: Limitations of the study were the small number of convalescent patients and the absence of early post-infection timepoints. Clones induced by infection and clones induced by vaccination both contracted markedly at late timepoints after vaccination, which fits with T cell responses waning over time. Among healthy vaccine recipients, nearly all vaccine-induced clones were SARS-CoV-2 mono-reactive, and only 1 of 255 was cross-reactive with common cold coronaviruses.

With regard to this clone: Its antigen has not been determined. There are no base qualities to consult, and no much larger clone falls within one base.

The method behind the library was the immunoSEQ multiplex PCR assay. TCR beta CDR3 sequencing was performed on DNA from the cultured, isolated CD4+ T cells. As for the authors' bioinformatics: The analysis removed non-productive TCR sequences, trimmed reads to the CDR3 region, and retained only CDR3s that were 7 or more amino acids long. The MANAFEST web app was used to pick out antigen-specific clonotypes by comparing their expansion in peptide wells with that in reference cultures. To count as positive, a clone had to show expansion at FDR<0.05 compared with the reference and with all other wells, an odds ratio above 5, and a frequency above 0.1% in two replicate wells. Clonotypes significantly expanded in SARS-CoV-2 spike wells and in at least one common cold coronavirus spike condition were defined as cross-reactive. CDR3 similarity was assessed by Levenshtein distance using the stringdist R package, and unrooted trees were constructed with ape in R 3.6.1. The table comes from immuneACCESS by way of TCRdb, which keeps in-frame sequences with V and J called. Part of the clones is missing from these tables; in studies checked, under half for an unresolved V gene and the rest for unknown reasons. The V and J calls and clone size were taken over from that table, and D and trimming were inferred from the DNA. In this sample the table shows around 66,000 clones, around 74% of which occur a single time. The ten largest make up over 2% of the sample.

After less than 13 days of culture, CD4+ T cells were isolated with the EasySep CD4+ T cell isolation kit. Two doses of either the BNT162b2 or the mRNA-1273 mRNA SARS-CoV-2 vaccine were administered to participants. The absence of prior SARS-CoV-2 infection in healthy vaccine recipients was confirmed by negative nucleocapsid antibodies before and after vaccination. On days 3 and 7, half of the culture medium was replaced with fresh IL-2-containing medium. Unless noted otherwise, every peptide stimulation condition was grown in triplicate wells. PBMC were separated from whole blood using Ficoll-Paque Plus gradient centrifugation and were then either cryopreserved at -140C or used fresh. Genomic DNA was extracted from cultured CD4+ T cells with the QIAamp micro DNA kit. V trim: 5 bases; J trim: 4 bases; unmatched bases: 10. Spanning cysteine to phenylalanine, the CDR3 consists of 18 amino acids. CDR3 DNA only is kept here, 54 bases in frame from base 1. From the germline V gene, CDR1 is SNHLY and CDR2 is FYNNEI.

The sequence derives from a human donor who received a COVID-19 vaccine. The material was CD4+ T cells from PBMCs cultured without peptide, obtained after COVID-19 vaccination. Recombination linked TRBV2 to TRBJ2-5; 16 bases in the middle match TRBD2. The nucleotides are TGTGCCAGCAGTAGATACGGGACTAGCGGGGGGGCACGAGAGACCCAGTACTTC. The encoded protein is CASSRYGTSGGARETQYF.